The next 2 T cell receptor beta chains were all read from a single sample in a study of T cell clonotyping in hematopoietic cell transplantation (dated by TCRdb to the early 2020s). Preparation of the library involved the immunoSEQ multiplex PCR assay. The source is immuneACCESS, and TCRdb retained only in-frame sequences with V and J called. Part of the clones is not carried over; for the studies checked, unresolved V genes explain less than half of this, and the remainder is unexplained. For this sample there are approximately 44,000 clones; roughly 94% appear just once. Jointly, the top ten make up roughly 0.82% of the sample. Sequenced: peripheral blood mononuclear cells. These TCRs come from a woman between 50 and 59 years old in good health. Some clones in this sample may be carry-over from other donors' samples.

The rearrangement joins TRBV6-5 to TRBJ1-5, with D maybe TRBD1 (5 bases). CDR3 length: 14 amino acids. CDR1 and CDR2 (germline): MNHEY, SVGAGI. V was cut by 2 bases and J by 4 bases, with 9 bases left in between. The DNA of the CDR3 is TGTGCCAGCAGTTACCGGCAGGGTAATCAGCCCCAGCATTTT. It translates to CASSYRQGNQPQHF.

This chain links TRBV5-1 with TRBJ2-2, with TRBD1 as a possible D gene (6 bases). Trimming cost V 0 bases and J 0 bases, with 9 bases left between them. Germline V gene lookup returns CDR1 SGHRS and CDR2 YFSETQ. The CDR3 is 16 amino acids. Here the CDR3 DNA reads TGCGCCAGCAGCTTGGCCGGGACATCGAACACCGGGGAGCTGTTTTTT. This encodes CASSLAGTSNTGELFF.